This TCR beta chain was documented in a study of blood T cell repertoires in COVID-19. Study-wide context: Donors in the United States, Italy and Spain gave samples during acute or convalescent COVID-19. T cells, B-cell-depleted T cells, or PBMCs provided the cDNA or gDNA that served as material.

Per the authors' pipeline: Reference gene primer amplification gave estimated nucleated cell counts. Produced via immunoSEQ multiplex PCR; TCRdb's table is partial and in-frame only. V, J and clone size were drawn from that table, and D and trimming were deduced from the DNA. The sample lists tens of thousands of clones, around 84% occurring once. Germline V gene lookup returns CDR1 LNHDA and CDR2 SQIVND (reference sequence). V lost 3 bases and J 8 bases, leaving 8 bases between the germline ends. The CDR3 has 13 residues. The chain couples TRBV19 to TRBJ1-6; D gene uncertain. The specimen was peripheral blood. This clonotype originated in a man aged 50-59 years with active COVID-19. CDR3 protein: CASSIRKDSPLHF. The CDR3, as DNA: TGTGCCAGTAGTATCAGGAAGGATTCACCCCTCCACTTT. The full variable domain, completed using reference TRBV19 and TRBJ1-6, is DGGITQSPKYLFRKEGQNVTLSCEQNLNHDAMYWYRQDPGQGLRLIYYSQIVNDFQKGDIAEGYSVSREKKESFPLTVTSAQKNPTAFYLCASSIRKDSPLHFGNGTRLTVT.